This entry lists 22 T cell receptor beta chains sequenced from one sample in a study of response to subunit inactivated influenza vaccine. TCRdb used MiXCR to reprocess the RT-PCR reads, holding one entry per CDR3 protein. Of hundreds of thousands of distinct CDR3 sequences in the sample, 25% were seen once. Source: CD4+ T cells sorted from PBMCs, taken 4 to 6 days after vaccination. The receptors were gathered from a man over 45 who received an inactivated influenza vaccine.

This sequence joins TRBV12-3 or TRBV12-4 and TRBJ1-1; D is ambiguous. The CDR3 loop spans 14 amino acids. The germline V and J ends were trimmed by 7 bases and 4 bases, with 16 bases remaining between them. CDR3 DNA: TGTGCCAGCACCCCCGACCCTAGTGGCACTGAAGCTTTCTTT. As protein: CASTPDPSGTEAFF.

V and J are TRBV15 and TRBJ2-1, with 7 bases matching TRBD1. This CDR3 spans 13 amino acids. Unmatched junction bases numbered 7, after V lost 5 bases and J lost 9 bases. Germline-derived CDR1 and CDR2 are LNHNV and YYDKDF (reference sequence). The CDR3 is CATSFHRGGEQFF. CDR3 nucleotide sequence: TGTGCCACCAGCTTCCACAGGGGCGGTGAGCAGTTCTTC.

The sample holds a few counts of this clonotype. V gene TRBV18 combines with J gene TRBJ1-1; 7 bases are shared with TRBD1. Per germline, CDR1 KGHSH and CDR2 LQKENI. V lost 3 bases to trimming and J lost 8 bases; unmatched junction nucleotides: 9. CDR3 size: 14 residues. CDR3 coding DNA: TGTGCCAGCTCACCGAAAAGGGACAGCATGGAAGCTTTCTTT. It specifies CASSPKRDSMEAFF.

V is TRBV5-5 and J is TRBJ1-1; D gene ambiguous. The CDR3 runs 12 residues. CDR1 and CDR2 (germline): SGHKS, YYEKEE (reference sequence). The V end lost 2 bases, the J end lost 3 bases, and 5 bases lay between the germline ends. The chain's CDR3 is CASSLLHTEAFF. DNA for the CDR3: TGTGCCAGCAGCTTATTGCACACTGAAGCTTTCTTT.

The CDR3 region is CSASPRPGTRRGGGYTF. The CDR3 bases are TGCAGTGCTAGCCCCCGCCCCGGGACGCGAAGAGGTGGGGGCTACACCTTC. The chain links TRBV20-1 to TRBJ1-2; the D gene is possibly TRBD1 (5 bases). The CDR3 sequence is 17 residues long. Germline V gene sequence: CDR1 DFQATT, CDR2 SNEGSKA (reference sequence). V lost 3 bases to trimming and J lost 8 bases, with 28 bases between them.

The chain couples TRBV2 to TRBJ1-3; D call uncertain. Germline V gives CDR1 SNHLY, CDR2 FYNNEI. The V end was cut by 10 bases, the J end by 2 bases, with 6 bases between. CDR3 size: 11 residues. This CDR3 is CATGPGNTIYF. The CDR3 DNA follows: TGTGCCACCGGACCTGGAAACACCATATATTTT.

V usage is TRBV5-5 and J usage is TRBJ1-4, with 9 positions matching TRBD1. Germline V gene data show CDR1 as SGHKS and CDR2 as YYEKEE (reference sequence). Trimming at V came to 4 bases and at J to 10 bases, leaving 8 bases not matched to a gene. The CDR3 length is 14 residues. CDR3 sequence reads: CASSTGQGGGKLFF. CDR3 nucleotides: TGTGCCAGCAGCACGGGACAGGGTGGTGGAAAACTGTTTTTT.

This clonotype was detected only a few times. This rearrangement joins TRBV6-2 or TRBV6-3 to TRBJ2-6; D gene unclear. There are 15 residues in the CDR3. Trimming stripped 6 bases from V and 0 bases from J, with 9 bases between. Germline values: CDR1 MNHEY, CDR2 SVGEGT. This chain's CDR3 is CASSRISSGANVLTF. CDR3 nucleotides: TGTGCCAGCAGCCGAATTTCCTCTGGGGCCAACGTCCTGACTTTC.

This chain uses TRBV29-1 with TRBJ2-3, with TRBD2 identical over 12 bases. J lost 4 bases, V lost 8 bases, and 7 bases had no gene match. The CDR3 has 14 amino acids. Germline V gene data show CDR1 as SQVTM and CDR2 as ANQGSEA. The CDR3 sequence: CSSATSGGSDTQYF. The CDR3 DNA is TGCAGCTCGGCGACTAGCGGGGGTTCAGATACGCAGTATTTT.

This sequence joins TRBV18 and TRBJ1-5; 7 bases align to TRBD1. Trimming removed 3 bases from V and 4 bases from J; junction bases left unmatched: 6. CDR3 size: 15 residues. Germline V gives CDR1 KGHSH, CDR2 LQKENI. In nucleotides, the CDR3 is TGTGCCAGCTCACCCAGGACAGGCGATAATCAGCCCCAGCATTTT. Protein: CASSPRTGDNQPQHF.

This rearrangement joins TRBV3-1 to TRBJ1-2; 8 bases map to TRBD1. This CDR3 spans 15 amino acids. J was trimmed by 10 bases and V by 4 bases; bases with no gene match: 14. Germline lookup yields CDR1 LGHDT and CDR2 YNNKEL (reference sequence). The chain's CDR3 is CASSPTTSGGATYTF. CDR3 DNA sequence: TGTGCCAGCAGCCCCACTACTTCAGGGGGCGCGACCTACACCTTC.

In its sample, this clonotype was seen a few times. This CDR3 reads CASTRLAGGPGEQFF. The CDR3 nucleotides are TGTGCCAGCACTAGACTAGCGGGAGGGCCCGGTGAGCAGTTCTTC. V and J are TRBV6-1 and TRBJ2-1; 14 nucleotides align to TRBD2. CDR3 length: 15 amino acids. CDR1 and CDR2 (germline): MNHNS, SASEGT. V shed 7 bases, J shed 9 bases, and the junction held 8 bases outside the gene matches.

V usage is TRBV4-1 and J usage is TRBJ2-3; 13 bases agree with TRBD2. Germline CDR1 and CDR2: MGHRA and YSYEKL. Trimming took 1 base from V and 4 from J; bases not matched to a gene: 8. The CDR3 consists of 18 residues. The CDR3 here is CASSQASTSGGVSDTQYF. As DNA, the CDR3 is TGCGCCAGCAGCCAAGCGTCAACTAGCGGGGGGGTTTCAGATACGCAGTATTTT.

This clonotype was seen a few times. This rearrangement joins TRBV13 to TRBJ2-6, with D hard to call. CDR1 and CDR2 from the germline V gene are PRHDT and FYEKMQ (reference sequence). The CDR3 covers 15 residues. Trimming took off 4 bases at V and 4 bases at J, with 11 bases between the two ends. As DNA, the CDR3 is TGTGCCAGCAGCTACAATACGGAGGGGGCCAACGTCCTGACTTTC. Encoded protein: CASSYNTEGANVLTF.

The V call is TRBV15, the J call TRBJ2-6; 8 positions match TRBD1. Per the germline V gene, CDR1 is LNHNV and CDR2 is YYDKDF (reference sequence). Germline trimming cut 6 bases from V and 2 bases from J; bases unmatched to any gene: 3. This CDR3 is built from 15 residues. In DNA, the CDR3 is TGTGCCACCAGTCAGGGGGCAGCTGGGGCCAACGTCCTGACTTTC. Amino acids: CATSQGAAGANVLTF.

This clonotype was observed a handful of times. The rearrangement joins TRBV5-1 to TRBJ2-7; 7 bases fit TRBD1. This CDR3 is built from 14 residues. With 3 bases clipped from V and 5 bases from J, the junction kept 8 bases outside the gene matches. CDR1 SGHRS and CDR2 YFSETQ come from the germline V gene. The CDR3 here is CASSSQGYFDEQYF. In DNA form, the CDR3 reads TGCGCCAGCAGCTCACAGGGGTACTTCGACGAGCAGTACTTC.

This clonotype was seen only a few times. The chain is built from TRBV12-3 or TRBV12-4 and TRBJ1-1; no firm D call. V dropped 5 bases and J dropped 1 base, with 11 bases sitting between them. The CDR3 has 14 residues. CDR3 DNA: TGTGCCAGCAGTAAAGGACGTCCGAACACTGAAGCTTTCTTT. Amino acid sequence: CASSKGRPNTEAFF.

The chain combines TRBV29-1 with TRBJ2-3; 9 bases match TRBD2. V shed 5 bases and J 0 bases; nucleotides not matched to a gene: 9. The CDR3 has 16 residues. Germline values: CDR1 SQVTM, CDR2 ANQGSEA. CDR3 in DNA: TGCAGCGTTACCCCCCGACTAGCGGCTAGCACAGATACGCAGTATTTT. Its protein product is CSVTPRLAASTDTQYF.

This clonotype occurred a few times. The chain links TRBV5-1 to TRBJ2-5; 9 bases fit TRBD1. In germline, CDR1 is SGHRS, CDR2 YFSETQ. There are 16 residues in the CDR3. The J segment lost 5 bases and the V segment lost 2 bases, leaving 10 bases of the junction unmatched. The CDR3 is CASSLTGTGTRETQYF. DNA for the CDR3: TGCGCCAGCAGCTTAACCGGGACAGGGACAAGGGAGACCCAGTACTTC.

The V gene is TRBV20-1, the J gene TRBJ2-5, with D possibly matching TRBD2 (7 bases). V was cut by 2 bases and J by 4 bases, with 23 bases left in between. The CDR3 contains 17 residues. Germline V gene data show CDR1 as DFQATT and CDR2 as SNEGSKA (reference sequence). The CDR3 region is CSARSGRGGMQTETQYF. CDR3 DNA: TGCAGTGCTAGAAGTGGCAGGGGAGGGATGCAGACAGAGACCCAGTACTTC.

This chain links TRBV7-2 with TRBJ1-1, with D uncertain. The CDR3 runs 14 residues. Trimming shortened V by 3 bases and J by 1 base, and 9 bases separated the two germline ends. Germline V gives CDR1 SGHTA, CDR2 FQGNSA. CDR3 in DNA: TGTGCCAGCAGCTTTCAGACGGCGAACACTGAAGCTTTCTTT. Its translation is CASSFQTANTEAFF.

This clonotype was observed at least ten times. The chain couples TRBV28 to TRBJ2-2; D is possibly TRBD1 (6 bases). From germline, CDR1 is MDHEN and CDR2 SYDVKM. Trimming cost V 8 bases and J 6 bases, with 13 bases left between them. This CDR3 spans 13 amino acids. CDR3 sequence (DNA): TGTGCCAGCTATGGACCAGGGGCCGGGGAGCTGTTTTTT. Translation: CASYGPGAGELFF.